This is a list of T cell receptor beta chains from one sample in a study of T cells after yellow fever vaccination. TCRdb called the 5' RACE reads again in MiXCR, with one record for every CDR3 protein. The data hold 450,000 to 650,000 distinct CDR3 sequences, with 21% observed a single time. The sample here was PBMCs, taken 21 days after the first yellow fever vaccination. Receptor source: a young man who received the YFV17D yellow fever vaccine. The CDR3 runs from the conserved cysteine through the conserved F or W. The D gene is left open where the match is weak.

v_gene,len,d_gene,CDR3aa
TRBV24-1,17,NA,CATSSSKGPTVTGELFF
TRBV6-1,15,NA,CASRALGGGTDTQYF
TRBV3-1,15,TRBD2,CASSHTSGGLYEQYF
TRBV24-1,12,NA,CATSAGTEKLFF
TRBV7-7,16,NA,CASSLVLKRYQETQYF
TRBV6-8,15,TRBD1,CASRSGTGNRQPQHF
TRBV4-3,14,TRBD1,CASSQTGYNSPLHF
TRBV20-1,12,TRBD1,CSASDRKETQYF
TRBV6-1,14,NA,CASTSGFLADTQYF
TRBV6-1,13,TRBD1,CASTVDRGDEQFF
TRBV27,14,TRBD1,CASSLAPGQGGAFF
TRBV4-1,16,TRBD1,CASSQVPRTGNEKLFF
TRBV5-1,16,NA,CASSLARLESTDTQYF
TRBV6-5,12,NA,CATLSGANVLTF
TRBV7-2,14,TRBD2,CASSLSRTRNEQYF
TRBV3-1,14,NA,CASSQDRLVYGYTF
TRBV7-2,16,NA,CASSPDKALRRETQYF
TRBV7-6,15,TRBD1,CASSFRQGAAGELFF
TRBV19,14,NA,CARNRGTENTEAFF
TRBV7-6,13,NA,CASSIQHPDTQYF
TRBV7-2,16,NA,CASSSPWRTNTGELFF
TRBV18,12,NA,CASSPRGPEAFF
TRBV5-4,14,NA,CASSLNLAIETQYF
TRBV3-1,16,TRBD1,CASSQSGTGRLNEQFF
TRBV7-2,14,TRBD2,CASNLAGGGYEQYF
TRBV6-1,18,NA,CASSPRGGGTSGANVLTF
TRBV7-8,16,TRBD1,CASSSRDRVEGQPQHF
TRBV6-1,15,NA,CASSPPGVGFNEQFF
TRBV7-2,14,NA,CASSLVGQAGEAFF
TRBV7-2,14,NA,CASSFSGSQDTQYF
TRBV20-1,12,NA,CSANLGQYEQYF
TRBV20-1,16,TRBD2,CSAGSLAGGTYNEQFF
TRBV4-3,13,NA,CASSQETRSNQYF